Detailed here is one TCR beta chain. This specimen comes from a study of T cells after yellow fever vaccination. About the research overall: EM, EMRA, CM and Tscm memory subsets were separated by sorting (using CD3, CD45RA, CCR7 and CD95). Study-wide results and limits: It was a small share of clonotypes that appeared in both CD4 and CD8 compartments.

The germline V and J ends were trimmed by 0 bases and 5 bases, with 14 bases remaining between them. CDR1 SGHKS and CDR2 YYEKEE come from the germline V gene (reference sequence). This CDR3 spans 15 amino acids. Researchers made TCR cDNA using 5'RACE template switching, and this step added a universal primer site and UMIs. MiXCR, run by TCRdb on the 5' RACE reads, gives a single entry per CDR3 protein. The sample consists of more than 50,000 distinct CDR3 sequences, around 6.1% of them appearing once. The V gene is TRBV5-5, the J gene TRBJ1-1, with a possible D match to TRBD1 (5 bases). The sample was PBMCs, either bulk or a sorted T-cell subset (CD4+, CD8+, memory, or dextramer-sorted; not recorded which), taken on the day of the yellow fever booster vaccination. The sequence came from a man aged 18 to 30 who received the YFV17D yellow fever vaccine. CDR3 coding DNA: TGTGCCAGCAGCTTGGATATGGGTGAGGGGACTGAAGCTTTCTTT. Translation: CASSLDMGEGTEAFF.